This T cell receptor beta chain was obtained from a study of T cells in Graves' hyperthyroidism and ophthalmopathy. Study-level findings and limits: Peripheral blood also featured most of the thyroid clonotypes expanded above 0.001.

Template material for amplifying TCR beta CDR3 regions consisted of RNA transcripts. Using the HTBI primer set, a first-round RT-PCR was run on the TCR CDR3. One entry per CDR3 protein, called by TCRdb with MiXCR from the multiplex PCR reads. The data contain around 56,000 distinct CDR3 sequences, under 70% of them singletons. This clonotype was observed at least ten times. Its antigen is unidentified. Sample: blood. This sequence originates from a woman aged 55-69 years with Graves' ophthalmopathy.

This CDR3 is CASSLSSWTGGSYNSPLHF. The DNA of the CDR3 is TGCGCCAGCAGCCTCTCCTCTTGGACAGGGGGCTCCTATAATTCACCCCTCCACTTT. V and J are TRBV5-1 and TRBJ1-6, with 10 nucleotides matching TRBD1. Germline CDR1 reads SGHRS; CDR2 reads YFSETQ. The CDR3 loop spans 19 amino acids. Trimming at V came to 4 bases and at J to 0 bases, leaving 10 bases not matched to a gene.